This entry is about one T cell receptor (beta chain). Its matching antigen is unknown. This record belongs to a study of cytotoxic CD8 clonotypes in ibrutinib-treated CLL. Overall study context: The sample average was about 280,000 productive templates and tens of thousands of productive rearrangements.

Study findings and constraints: Clonality at baseline surpassed age-matched healthy donors and tracked circulating CD8+ T-cell counts.

Trimming stripped 4 bases from V and 1 base from J, with 10 bases between. The CDR3 is 15 amino acids. Germline CDR1 is LGHNA and CDR2 is YSLEER. Sequencing used immunoSEQ multiplex PCR; TCRdb keeps in-frame clones, though not all of them. In the table there are around 300,000 clones, 80% of which are singletons. V usage is TRBV4-3 and J usage is TRBJ2-2; D gene ambiguous. The source of this sequence is a human donor with chronic lymphocytic leukemia. Material: PBMCs, obtained before ibrutinib treatment. The chain's CDR3 is CASSPEYWNTGELFF. In DNA, the CDR3 is TGCGCCAGCAGCCCCGAATATTGGAACACCGGGGAGCTGTTTTTT.